This T cell receptor (beta chain) was captured by sequencing in a study of shared clonotypes between healthy human individuals. Method: immunoSEQ multiplex PCR; TCRdb's copy keeps in-frame clones and lacks some. The data contain 2,500,000 or so clones, 92% of them seen just once; the ten biggest clones take up around 0.4%. Material: naive CD4+ T cells from PBMCs. Subset described: CD45RA+ positively selected. The source is a man aged 18 to 35 in good health. Some clones in this sample may be carry-over from other donors' samples.

The CDR3 sequence: CAGRQDNGLSYEQYF. In DNA form, the CDR3 reads TGTGCCGGCCGCCAAGACAACGGATTATCCTACGAGCAGTACTTC. This chain links TRBV6-5 with TRBJ2-7; D ambiguous. Per the germline V gene, CDR1 is MNHEY and CDR2 is SVGAGI. The V gene lost 11 bases and the J gene lost 1 base, with 21 bases spanning the gap. There are 15 residues in the CDR3.